The 5 T cell receptor beta chains reported below all come from one sample, sequenced in a study of cytomegalovirus exposure and HLA in healthy donors. 13 Jbeta primers and 60 Vbeta primers were used for the PCR. The method was immunoSEQ multiplex PCR; TCRdb's version includes in-frame clones alone and lacks a portion of them. The sample lists 90,000 to 120,000 clones; roughly four fifths were seen once. The sample comprised PBMCs. The receptor set was obtained from a male donor in good health and CMV-seropositive.

The chain carries TRBV6-6 and TRBJ2-1, with D possibly TRBD2 on 7 matching bases. Germline loops: CDR1 MNHNY, CDR2 SVGAGI (reference sequence). This CDR3 region has 14 residues. The CDR3 nucleotides are TGTTACTCCCGAGGGGGGGGGAACTACAATGAGCAGTTCTTC. It encodes CYSRGGGNYNEQFF.

V usage is TRBV5-1 and J usage is TRBJ1-6; D not resolved. Germline V gives CDR1 SGHRS, CDR2 YFSETQ. The ends were cut back, 0 bases at V and 7 bases at J, with 14 bases in the middle. The CDR3 covers 16 residues. The chain's CDR3 is CASSLAGTVSNSPLHF. The CDR3 nucleotides are TGCGCCAGCAGCTTGGCGGGAACAGTGTCGAATTCACCCCTCCACTTT.

V is TRBV4-1 and J is TRBJ2-1, with TRBD2 identical over 10 bases. The germline CDR1 and CDR2 sequences are MGHRA and YSYEKL. The CDR3 sequence is 16 residues long. J lost 4 bases, V lost 1 base, and 4 bases had no gene match. CDR3 amino acids: CASSQGPSGGYNEQFF. CDR3 bases: TGCGCCAGCAGCCAAGGTCCTAGCGGGGGTTACAATGAGCAGTTCTTC.

On this clone itself: Germline is not matched at one junction end, which may reflect a read error. This sequence joins TRBV30 and TRBJ1-3, with D possibly TRBD1 on 6 matching bases. The germline V gene encodes CDR1 GTSNPN and CDR2 SVGIG (reference sequence). The CDR3 is 8 residues long. Written as DNA, the CDR3 is TGTGCCTGGAGTGTACAGGGTTTT. Amino acid sequence: CAWSVQGF.

A single count supports this clone. This chain joins TRBV6-5 and TRBJ1-6; the match to TRBD1 covers 7 bases. The CDR3 loop spans 15 amino acids. Germline-derived CDR1 and CDR2 are MNHEY and SVGAGI. The J segment lost 9 bases and the V segment lost 6 bases, leaving 11 bases of the junction unmatched. The CDR3 loop reads CASRRDSQKSSPLHF. As DNA, the CDR3 is TGTGCCAGCAGGCGGGACAGTCAAAAAAGTTCACCCCTCCACTTT.